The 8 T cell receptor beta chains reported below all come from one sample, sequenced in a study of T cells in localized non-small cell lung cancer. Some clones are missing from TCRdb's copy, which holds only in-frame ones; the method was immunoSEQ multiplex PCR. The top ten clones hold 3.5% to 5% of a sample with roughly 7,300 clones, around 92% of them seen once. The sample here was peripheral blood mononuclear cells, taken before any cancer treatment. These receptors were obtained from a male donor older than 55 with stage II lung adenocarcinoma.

Here the CDR3 reads CASSPLVLARGANTGELFF. The CDR3 coding sequence is TGTGCCAGCAGCCCACTCGTTCTTGCTCGGGGGGCGAACACCGGGGAGCTGTTTTTT. V and J are TRBV7-9 and TRBJ2-2, with TRBD2 matching 7 bases. This CDR3 has 19 residues. J gave up 0 bases and V 5 bases, and 15 bases lay outside the gene matches. CDR1 is SEHNR and CDR2 is FQNEAQ in the germline V gene (reference sequence).

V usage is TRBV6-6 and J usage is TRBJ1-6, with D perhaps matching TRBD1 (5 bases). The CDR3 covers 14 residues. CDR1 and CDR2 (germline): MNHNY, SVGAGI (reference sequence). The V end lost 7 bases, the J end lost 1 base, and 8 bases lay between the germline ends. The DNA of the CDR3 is TGTGCCAGCAAAGAGGGGTCCTATAATTCACCCCTCCACTTT. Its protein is CASKEGSYNSPLHF.

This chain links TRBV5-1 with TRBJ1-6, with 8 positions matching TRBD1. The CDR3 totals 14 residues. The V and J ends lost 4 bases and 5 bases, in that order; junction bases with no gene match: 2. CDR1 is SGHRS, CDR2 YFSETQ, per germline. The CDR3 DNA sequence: TGCGCCAGCAGCACGGGACAGGATAATTCACCCCTCCACTTT. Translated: CASSTGQDNSPLHF.

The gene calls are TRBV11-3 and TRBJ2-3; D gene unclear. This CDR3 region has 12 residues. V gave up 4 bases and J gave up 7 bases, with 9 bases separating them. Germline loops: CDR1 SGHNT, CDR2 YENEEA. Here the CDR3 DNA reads TGTGCCAGCAGCTCGGATGGGTATACGCAGTATTTT. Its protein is CASSSDGYTQYF. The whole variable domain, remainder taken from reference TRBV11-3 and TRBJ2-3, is EAGVVQSPRYKIIEKKQPVAFWCNPISGHNTLYWYLQNLGQGPELLIRYENEEAVDDSQLPKDRFSAERLKGVDSTLKIQPAELGDSAVYLCASSSDGYTQYFGPGTRLTVL.

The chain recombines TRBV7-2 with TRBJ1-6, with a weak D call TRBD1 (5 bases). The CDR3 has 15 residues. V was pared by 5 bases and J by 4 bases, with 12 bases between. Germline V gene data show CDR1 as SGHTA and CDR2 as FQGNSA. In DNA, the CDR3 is TGTGCCAGCAGCACCGGGGGGGGTTATAATTCACCCCTCCACTTT. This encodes CASSTGGGYNSPLHF.

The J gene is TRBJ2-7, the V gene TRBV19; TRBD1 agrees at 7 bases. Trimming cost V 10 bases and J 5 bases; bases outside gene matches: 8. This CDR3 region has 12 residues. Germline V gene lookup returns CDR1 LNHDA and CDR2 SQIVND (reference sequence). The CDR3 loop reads CATKTGQDEQYF. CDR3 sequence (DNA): TGTGCCACCAAGACAGGGCAAGACGAGCAGTACTTC.

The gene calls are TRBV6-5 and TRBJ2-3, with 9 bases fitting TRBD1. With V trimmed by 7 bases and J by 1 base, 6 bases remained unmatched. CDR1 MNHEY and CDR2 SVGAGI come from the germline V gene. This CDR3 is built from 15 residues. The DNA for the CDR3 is TGTGCCAGCAATTCGAACAGGGGGCGCACAGATACGCAGTATTTT. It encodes CASNSNRGRTDTQYF.

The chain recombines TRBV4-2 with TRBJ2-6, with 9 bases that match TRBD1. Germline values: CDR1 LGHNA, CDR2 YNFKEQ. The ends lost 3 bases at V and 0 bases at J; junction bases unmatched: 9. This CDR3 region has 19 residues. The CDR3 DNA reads TGTGCCAGCAGCCATCTTACCGGGACAGGGACCTCTGGGGCCAACGTCCTGACTTTC. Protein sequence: CASSHLTGTGTSGANVLTF.